This TCR beta chain was captured in a study of T cell clones after liver transplantation. Findings and limits, study-wide: In a couple of subjects, few donor cells limited the measurable donor-reactive repertoire. Conclusions were preliminary, with small, heterogeneous patient groups. Circulating graft-donor-reactive CD4 TCRbeta sequences fell significantly post-transplant in 5 of 8 subjects. Compared with third party-reactive sequences, donor-reactive ones declined more, independent of withdrawal success.

On this clone itself: The antigen is unknown.

The ends were cut back, 1 base at V and 9 bases at J, with 16 bases in the middle. Germline CDR1 is SGHTA and CDR2 is FQGTGA. The CDR3 runs to 15 residues. Measured with immunoSEQ multiplex PCR; TCRdb has only the in-frame clones, and not every one. The sample shows roughly 16,000 clones, around 82% of them seen only once. This TCR derives from a human patient who received a liver transplant. The T cells may come from the graft donor. This sample comprised CD8+ T cells from blood, obtained about 50 months after liver transplant. The chain links TRBV7-3 to TRBJ2-1; D perhaps matches TRBD2 (5 bases). For the CDR3, the DNA is TGTGCCAGCAGCTTAAGCCCGGAGTCGGGGTTTGAGCAGTTCTTC. This sequence encodes CASSLSPESGFEQFF.